This T cell receptor (beta chain) is drawn from a study of blood T cell repertoires in COVID-19. Researchers sorted participants into cohorts using their self-reported clinical history. V shed 1 base, J shed 4 bases, and the junction held 5 bases outside the gene matches. There are 16 residues in the CDR3. CDR1 is LGHDT and CDR2 is YNNKEL in the germline V gene (reference sequence). As originally analysed: Estimation of nucleated cell counts relied on the amplification of reference gene primers. This table comes from immunoSEQ multiplex PCR, and its TCRdb copy is limited to in-frame clones, with some not included. The V and J calls and clone size are taken from that table; D and trimming were inferred from the DNA. The table has over 200,000 clones, more than 70% seen once.

The specimen sequenced was PBMCs or T cells enriched from blood (not recorded which). The TCR originated in a woman in her thirties or forties with acute COVID-19. The chain combines TRBV3-1 (or the pseudogene TRBV3-2) with TRBJ2-1; 9 bases match TRBD2. CDR3 loop: CASSQGLAAPYNEQFF. As DNA, the CDR3 is TGTGCCAGCAGCCAAGGACTAGCGGCCCCATACAATGAGCAGTTCTTC.